A single sample gave rise to the 21 T cell receptor beta chains below, sequenced in a study of blood T cells in healthy people across ages. Primers used in a second PCR of roughly 6 to 11 cycles were a sample-barcoded 5' primer and a J-beta primer mix. TCRdb analysed the 5' RACE reads with MiXCR anew, one entry per CDR3 protein. The table shows hundreds of thousands of distinct CDR3 sequences, with around 45% occurring only once. The specimen was blood. These receptors came from a man in his fifties or sixties in good health.

This chain links TRBV20-1 with TRBJ1-2, with D hard to call. Germline V gene data show CDR1 as DFQATT and CDR2 as SNEGSKA (reference sequence). The CDR3 extends over 15 amino acids. V was pared by 1 base and J by 4 bases, with 16 bases between. CDR3 sequence (DNA): TGCAGTGCTAGAGCCGACGGGCAGGCCTCCTATGGCTACACCTTC. This translates into CSARADGQASYGYTF.

The chain combines TRBV20-1 with TRBJ2-4; D unresolved. Trimming took 3 bases from V and 0 from J, leaving 6 bases between them. This CDR3 has 13 amino acids. CDR1 and CDR2 from the germline V gene are DFQATT and SNEGSKA (reference sequence). The CDR3 region is CSARIRAKNIQYF. The CDR3 DNA reads as TGCAGTGCTAGGATCAGAGCCAAAAACATTCAGTACTTC.

This clonotype occurred once. Given a much more abundant clone one base away, this may be a read error. The chain employs TRBV7-2 and TRBJ1-6, with D hard to call. Germline assignment: CDR1 SGHTA and CDR2 FQGNSA. This CDR3 comprises 16 residues. In DNA form, the CDR3 reads TGTGCCGGCAGCTTAAGTTCCACAGAGGATGATTCACCCCTCCACTTT. Amino acid sequence: CAGSLSSTEDDSPLHF.

This chain uses TRBV29-1 with TRBJ1-2; D not certain. Germline V gives CDR1 SQVTM, CDR2 ANQGSEA. The CDR3 has 13 amino acids. V was clipped by 2 bases and J by 4 bases, with 11 bases between them. CDR3 residues: CSVEPARGYGYTF. Here the CDR3 DNA reads TGCAGCGTTGAACCCGCGCGCGGCTATGGCTACACCTTC. Full variable domain (outside the CDR3, taken from reference TRBV29-1 and TRBJ1-2): SAVISQKPSRDICQRGTSLTIQCQVDSQVTMMFWYRQQPGQSLTLIATANQGSEATYESGFVIDKFPISRPNLTFSTLTVSNMSPEDSSIYLCSVEPARGYGYTFGSGTRLTVV.

The chain employs TRBV10-3 and TRBJ2-5; a possible D gene is TRBD1 (6 bases). V was pared by 0 bases and J by 0 bases, with 14 bases between. The CDR3 length is 17 residues. Germline CDR1 ENHRY, CDR2 SYGVKD. CDR3 residues: CAISESEDSPYQETQYF. The DNA of the CDR3 is TGTGCCATCAGTGAGTCGGAGGACAGTCCGTACCAAGAGACCCAGTACTTC.

This clonotype was seen only a few times. The V gene is TRBV3-1, the J gene TRBJ2-7; D uncertain. The CDR3 is 16 amino acids. Trimming shortened V by 5 bases and J by 1 base, and 18 bases separated the two germline ends. Germline V lookup: CDR1 LGHDT, CDR2 YNNKEL (reference sequence). The CDR3 protein is CASSVAYLGSSYEQYF. DNA for the CDR3: TGTGCCAGCAGCGTAGCCTACCTTGGGTCTTCCTACGAGCAGTACTTC.

The V call is TRBV6-6, the J call TRBJ1-5; TRBD1 is a possible D gene (6 bases). CDR1 and CDR2 (germline): MNHNY, SVGAGI (reference sequence). Trimming left V 3 bases short and J 2 bases short, with 14 bases between. This CDR3 comprises 16 residues. The CDR3 reads CASSYASRGGNQPQHF. CDR3 in DNA: TGTGCCAGCAGTTATGCGAGCAGGGGCGGCAATCAGCCCCAGCATTTT.

The chain has TRBV4-1 and TRBJ1-6; no firm D call. Trimming stripped 4 bases from V and 8 bases from J, with 12 bases between. This CDR3 spans 14 amino acids. Per germline, CDR1 MGHRA and CDR2 YSYEKL. The DNA of the CDR3 is TGCGCCAGCAGCCCCCCCGAGGGTTATTCACCCCTCCACTTT. It encodes CASSPPEGYSPLHF.

This clonotype was seen more than once but under ten times. The chain carries TRBV11-3 and TRBJ1-1; TRBD1 is a possible D gene (5 bases). In germline, CDR1 is SGHNT, CDR2 YENEEA. The CDR3 runs to 14 residues. Trimming stripped 1 base from V and 3 bases from J, with 9 bases between. The CDR3 sequence: CASSLVGEDTEAFF. The CDR3 nucleotides read TGTGCCAGCAGCTTAGTGGGGGAGGACACTGAAGCTTTCTTT. Full variable domain (rest looked up from reference TRBV11-3 and TRBJ1-1): EAGVVQSPRYKIIEKKQPVAFWCNPISGHNTLYWYLQNLGQGPELLIRYENEEAVDDSQLPKDRFSAERLKGVDSTLKIQPAELGDSAVYLCASSLVGEDTEAFFGQGTRLTVV.

The gene calls are TRBV5-1 and TRBJ2-7; 7 bases align to TRBD1. The CDR3 loop spans 13 amino acids. J gave up 3 bases and V 4 bases, and 4 bases lay outside the gene matches. The germline CDR1 and CDR2 sequences are SGHRS and YFSETQ. CDR3 residues: CASSARQGYEQYF. The DNA for the CDR3 is TGCGCCAGCAGCGCCCGACAGGGCTACGAGCAGTACTTC.

This chain joins TRBV5-1 and TRBJ1-2; a possible D gene is TRBD1 (6 bases). This CDR3 region has 14 residues. Germline V gene sequence: CDR1 SGHRS, CDR2 YFSETQ. Trimming took off 0 bases at V and 5 bases at J, with 11 bases between the two ends. CDR3 DNA sequence: TGCGCCAGCAGCTTGGGGGACACAGCTTATGGCTACACCTTC. Translation: CASSLGDTAYGYTF.

The chain has TRBV6-5 and TRBJ2-5; D not certain. V gave up 2 bases and J gave up 4 bases, with 11 bases separating them. In germline, CDR1 is MNHEY, CDR2 SVGAGI. CDR3 size: 14 residues. The CDR3 reads CASSYRARTETQYF. DNA of the CDR3: TGTGCCAGCAGTTACCGGGCTAGGACAGAGACCCAGTACTTC.

This CDR3 is CASSQDPSTTYGYTF. The CDR3 DNA sequence: TGCGCCAGCAGCCAAGATCCGAGCACAACCTATGGCTACACCTTC. The rearrangement joins TRBV4-3 to TRBJ1-2, with D uncertain. The CDR3 has 15 residues. CDR1 is LGHNA, CDR2 YSLEER, per germline. Trimming left V 0 bases short and J 4 bases short, with 12 bases between.

As DNA, the CDR3 is TGTGCCAGCAGCTTAATACAGAACGTCTATGGCTACACCTTC. It translates to CASSLIQNVYGYTF. The V call is TRBV7-9, the J call TRBJ1-2, with D uncertain. With 2 bases removed from V and 4 bases from J, the gap between germline ends came to 11 bases. The CDR3 loop spans 14 amino acids. Germline CDR1 is SEHNR and CDR2 is FQNEAQ (reference sequence).

This clonotype was detected once. The V and J genes are TRBV6-2 or TRBV6-3 and TRBJ1-6; no clear D gene. In germline, CDR1 is MNHEY, CDR2 SVGEGT. The length of the CDR3 is 15 residues. Between the trimmed V and J ends, which lost 5 bases and 10 bases, there was a span of 18 bases. CDR3 sequence: CASSPRVIIYSPLHF. Here the CDR3 DNA reads TGTGCCAGCAGTCCGCGAGTAATTATATACTCACCCCTCCACTTT.

This rearrangement joins TRBV7-3 to TRBJ2-1; 8 bases map to TRBD2. The germline gives CDR1 SGHTA, CDR2 FQGTGA. V lost 6 bases, J lost 4 bases, and 8 bases stayed unmatched. CDR3 size: 15 residues. CDR3 nucleotides: TGTGCCAGCAGTTTGACGGGGGGGGGTTACAATGAGCAGTTCTTC. This translates into CASSLTGGGYNEQFF.

The chain recombines TRBV7-6 with TRBJ2-1; D unclear. V was cut by 1 base and J by 2 bases, with 6 bases left in between. Germline V CDR1 and CDR2: SGHVS, FNYEAQ. This CDR3 has 14 residues. CDR3 region: CASSLDRAYNEQFF. CDR3 nucleotide sequence: TGTGCCAGCAGCTTAGACCGGGCCTACAATGAGCAGTTCTTC.

This clonotype was recorded at least ten times. The V call is TRBV6-6, the J call TRBJ1-5; the D gene is possibly TRBD1 (5 bases). V lost 10 bases to trimming and J lost 9 bases, with 16 bases between them. From germline, CDR1 is MNHNY and CDR2 SVGAGI (reference sequence). The CDR3 has 12 amino acids. The DNA for the CDR3 is TGTGCCATCGAAGACGGGGGGGGGCCCCAGCATTTT. Encoded protein: CAIEDGGGPQHF.

V is TRBV12-3 or TRBV12-4 and J is TRBJ1-1, with D perhaps matching TRBD1 (5 bases). V lost 8 bases and J 1 base, leaving 11 bases between the germline ends. This CDR3 has 13 amino acids. CDR3 DNA: TGTGCCAGCCGTCCGGACAAGAACACTGAAGCTTTCTTT. This gives the protein CASRPDKNTEAFF.

This clonotype was counted once. The rearrangement uses TRBV12-3 or TRBV12-4 and TRBJ1-5; 7 bases line up with TRBD1. V lost 4 bases to trimming and J lost 1 base; unmatched junction nucleotides: 10. This CDR3 comprises 17 residues. CDR3 protein: CASSSRPLGQSNQPQHF. The CDR3 DNA reads as TGTGCCAGCAGTTCCCGCCCATTGGGACAGAGCAATCAGCCCCAGCATTTT.

This clonotype was seen once. The chain couples TRBV27 to TRBJ1-1, with D possibly matching TRBD1 (6 bases). The CDR3 is 13 amino acids. CDR1 and CDR2 from the germline V gene are MNHEY and SMNVEV (reference sequence). Trimming removed 8 bases from V and 4 bases from J, with 14 bases in between. CDR3 sequence: CASLGGAGTEAFF. In nucleotides, the CDR3 is TGTGCCAGCCTCGGGGGGGCAGGCACTGAAGCTTTCTTT.